A single sample is the source of the 23 T cell receptor beta chains below, sequenced in a study of T cells in Graves' hyperthyroidism and ophthalmopathy. TCR beta CDR3 regions were amplified from RNA transcripts. A set of HTBI primers served as the primers for a first-round RT-PCR of the TCR CDR3. TCRdb reprocessed the multiplex PCR reads with MiXCR, giving one entry per CDR3 protein. In the table there are roughly 300,000 distinct CDR3 sequences, roughly 13% of which are singletons. Material: blood. The receptors were sampled from a woman aged 25 to 39 with Graves' hyperthyroidism.

This clonotype occurred many times. The chain couples TRBV6-2 or TRBV6-3 to TRBJ2-1, with 8 bases aligning to TRBD2. Germline CDR1 is MNHEY and CDR2 is SVGEGT. After removal of 1 base from V and 8 bases from J, the junction contained 1 base not matched to a gene. The CDR3 length is 13 residues. CDR3 region: CASSYLAGYEQFF. The CDR3, as DNA: TGTGCCAGCAGTTACTTAGCGGGATATGAGCAGTTCTTC.

This clonotype turned up a few times. The chain has TRBV5-5 and TRBJ2-1, with TRBD1 matching 7 bases. Germline V CDR1 and CDR2: SGHKS, YYEKEE (reference sequence). Unmatched junction bases numbered 19, after V lost 5 bases and J lost 8 bases. This CDR3 region has 17 residues. DNA of the CDR3: TGTGCCAGCAGGAGGGGGCTGCAGGGCCTAGTGGGCTATGAGCAGTTCTTC. As protein: CASRRGLQGLVGYEQFF.

This chain joins TRBV6-2 or TRBV6-3 and TRBJ2-7; tentatively, D is TRBD1 or TRBD2 (5 bases each). Germline values: CDR1 MNHEY, CDR2 SVGEGT. Trimming took 2 bases from V and 2 from J, leaving 13 bases between them. The CDR3 loop spans 15 amino acids. The CDR3 here is CASSYGGNPPYEQYF. As DNA, the CDR3 is TGTGCCAGCAGTTACGGGGGTAACCCCCCCTACGAGCAGTACTTC.

Many counts were recorded for this clonotype. The genes are TRBV6-6 and TRBJ2-7; D is possibly TRBD1 or TRBD2 (5 bases each). The ends were cut back, 2 bases at V and 3 bases at J, with 14 bases in the middle. Germline V gives CDR1 MNHNY, CDR2 SVGAGI (reference sequence). The CDR3 covers 15 residues. The CDR3 protein is CASSYVGDPGYEQYF. The CDR3 bases are TGTGCCAGCAGTTACGTGGGGGATCCCGGCTACGAGCAGTACTTC.

The J gene is TRBJ2-2, the V gene TRBV7-2; maybe TRBD1 (5 bases). The CDR3 spans 12 residues. Trimming removed 6 bases at V and 6 bases at J, with 8 bases between. CDR1 is SGHTA and CDR2 is FQGNSA in the germline V gene. The CDR3 DNA sequence: TGTGCCAGCAGAGTGGGGCCCGGGGAGCTGTTTTTT. Translation gives CASRVGPGELFF.

The V and J genes are TRBV19 and TRBJ1-1, with D tentatively TRBD1 (5 bases). The ends were cut back, 4 bases at V and 4 bases at J, with 13 bases in the middle. The CDR3 extends over 14 amino acids. Per the germline V gene, CDR1 is LNHDA and CDR2 is SQIVND (reference sequence). CDR3: CASSTTAFGTEAFF. The CDR3 DNA sequence: TGTGCCAGTAGTACGACAGCCTTCGGCACTGAAGCTTTCTTT.

The rearrangement joins TRBV29-1 to TRBJ2-3; D perhaps matches TRBD2 (5 bases). V lost 4 bases and J 4 bases, leaving 9 bases between the germline ends. The length of the CDR3 is 12 residues. CDR1 is SQVTM, CDR2 ANQGSEA, per germline. DNA for the CDR3: TGCAGCGTTGGATACGGGGCAGATACGCAGTATTTT. It yields the protein CSVGYGADTQYF.

This clonotype was picked up a small number of times. This rearrangement joins TRBV24-1 to TRBJ1-5, with TRBD1 as a possible D gene (6 bases). The ends were cut back, 3 bases at V and 7 bases at J, with 9 bases in the middle. The CDR3 has 13 amino acids. The V gene's germline CDR1 is KGHDR and CDR2 SFDVKD. Written as DNA, the CDR3 is TGTGCCACCAGTGATCAGGGGTGGCAGCCCCAGCATTTT. Amino acid sequence: CATSDQGWQPQHF.

This clonotype was observed many times. The genes are TRBV29-1 and TRBJ2-7; D is uncertain. This CDR3 region has 11 residues. Per the germline V gene, CDR1 is SQVTM and CDR2 is ANQGSEA. Trimming removed 6 bases at V and 5 bases at J, with 11 bases between. The CDR3 spells CSVDLWDEQYF. The DNA for the CDR3 is TGCAGCGTCGACCTGTGGGACGAGCAGTACTTC.

This clonotype was seen repeatedly, ten times or more. The chain combines TRBV20-1 with TRBJ1-2, with 7 bases aligning to TRBD1. Germline V gene data show CDR1 as DFQATT and CDR2 as SNEGSKA (reference sequence). Trimming removed 0 bases from V and 4 bases from J; junction bases left unmatched: 8. The CDR3 has 15 residues. The CDR3 is CSARDVADRIYGYTF. The CDR3 DNA follows: TGCAGTGCTAGAGATGTTGCGGACAGGATCTATGGCTACACCTTC.

This clonotype was recorded at least ten times. The chain is built from TRBV28 and TRBJ2-3, with D hard to call. V shed 6 bases and J shed 2 bases, with 12 bases lying between them. The CDR3 is 14 amino acids. Germline CDR1 reads MDHEN; CDR2 reads SYDVKM. The CDR3 reads CASSEGSITDTQYF. The CDR3 DNA follows: TGTGCCAGCAGCGAAGGGTCAATCACAGATACGCAGTATTTT.

This clonotype was seen a few times. J is TRBJ1-4 and V is TRBV7-6, with D tentatively TRBD1 (6 bases). The CDR3 is made up of 15 amino acids. V was cut by 2 bases and J by 7 bases, with 14 bases left in between. CDR1 and CDR2 from the germline V gene are SGHVS and FNYEAQ. The CDR3 sequence: CASSLSRGVGEKLFF. The CDR3 nucleotides are TGTGCCAGCAGCTTAAGCAGGGGAGTAGGTGAAAAACTGTTTTTT.

This clonotype has ten or more counts. The chain uses TRBV7-9 and TRBJ2-7; TRBD1 is a possible D gene (7 bases). V dropped 5 bases and J dropped 5 bases, with 22 bases sitting between them. This CDR3 has 16 residues. CDR1 is SEHNR and CDR2 is FQNEAQ in the germline V gene (reference sequence). This CDR3 is CASSRLAGGISHEQYF. DNA of the CDR3: TGTGCCAGCAGCCGGCTAGCAGGGGGGATTAGCCACGAGCAGTACTTC.

This clonotype turned up a few times. V is TRBV7-9 and J is TRBJ1-1; D possibly corresponds to TRBD1 (5 bases). CDR1 and CDR2 from the germline V gene are SEHNR and FQNEAQ (reference sequence). The CDR3 is 16 amino acids. V was pared by 4 bases and J by 4 bases, with 19 bases between. The CDR3 sequence is CASSSPEGIVVTEAFF. The DNA of the CDR3 is TGTGCCAGCAGCTCCCCGGAGGGGATCGTGGTCACTGAAGCTTTCTTT.

This clonotype was observed a handful of times. The germline gene is not matched at one end of the junction; a read error may be the cause. The chain carries TRBV28 and TRBJ1-5; tentative D call: TRBD1 (6 bases). Germline-derived CDR1 and CDR2 are MDHEN and SYDVKM. The CDR3 extends over 15 amino acids. CDR3 nucleotides: TGTGCCAGCAGTTTGGGGGGGGCGAAAAATCAGCTCCAGCATTTT. This gives the protein CASSLGGAKNQLQHF.

This rearrangement joins TRBV19 to TRBJ1-6, with D unclear. This CDR3 has 14 amino acids. Trimming shortened V by 5 bases and J by 2 bases, and 7 bases separated the two germline ends. Germline V lookup: CDR1 LNHDA, CDR2 SQIVND (reference sequence). CDR3 sequence: CASSVGTYNSPLHF. The CDR3 DNA is TGTGCCAGTAGTGTGGGAACCTATAATTCACCCCTCCACTTT.

The chain is built from TRBV20-1 and TRBJ2-1, with TRBD2 matching 8 bases. The length of the CDR3 is 11 residues. V shed 5 bases and J 15 bases; nucleotides not matched to a gene: 9. CDR1 and CDR2 (germline): DFQATT, SNEGSKA (reference sequence). In DNA, the CDR3 is TGCAGTGCTTGGACGGGAGGGCCACCGTTCTTC. It yields the protein CSAWTGGPPFF.

This clonotype turned up a few times. A read error may account for a junction end that differs from germline. The chain couples TRBV12-3 or TRBV12-4 to TRBJ1-4; tentatively, D is TRBD1 (6 bases). The CDR3 runs to 14 residues. CDR3 in amino acids: CASSPGGHEEKLLF. Written as DNA, the CDR3 is TGTGCCAGCAGCCCCGGGGGACATGAGGAAAAACTGCTTTTT.

This clonotype was counted ten times or more. The chain has TRBV16 and TRBJ2-5; D might be TRBD1 or TRBD2, each matching 5 bases. Germline V gene lookup returns CDR1 KGHSY and CDR2 FQNENV. Trimming took 6 bases from V and 3 from J, leaving 17 bases between them. The CDR3 has 15 amino acids. CDR3 sequence reads: CASSVGTAYKETQYF. For the CDR3, the DNA is TGTGCCAGCAGTGTAGGGACGGCCTACAAAGAGACCCAGTACTTC.

This chain joins TRBV5-4 and TRBJ2-7, with D possibly TRBD1 on 5 matching bases. The germline V and J ends were trimmed by 4 bases and 0 bases, with 17 bases remaining between them. This CDR3 has 16 amino acids. Germline lookup yields CDR1 SGHNT and CDR2 YYREEE (reference sequence). The CDR3 loop is CASSTDQGRSSYEQYF. CDR3 nucleotides: TGTGCCAGCAGCACCGATCAGGGCAGAAGCTCCTACGAGCAGTACTTC.

This clonotype was detected only a few times. A read error is possible here, since a much larger clone lies one base away. The V and J genes are TRBV2 and TRBJ2-7; TRBD2 matches at 9 bases. From germline, CDR1 is SNHLY and CDR2 FYNNEI. The CDR3 covers 14 residues. V lost 6 bases and J lost 6; bases outside the gene matches: 9. The CDR3 loop is CASRPLAGSGEQYF. CDR3 DNA: TGTGCCAGCAGGCCTCTAGCGGGGAGCGGCGAGCAGTACTTC.

This clonotype appeared many times. The V gene is TRBV10-3, the J gene TRBJ2-7, with 8 bases lining up with TRBD1. This CDR3 has 14 amino acids. J lost 6 bases, V lost 1 base, and 5 bases had no gene match. Germline CDR1 ENHRY, CDR2 SYGVKD. The CDR3, as DNA: TGTGCCATCAGTGAGTTAGGGACAGGAGTCGAGCAGTACTTC. As protein: CAISELGTGVEQYF.

This clonotype was found a few times. The genes are TRBV3-1 and TRBJ2-3; 14 positions agree with TRBD2. J was trimmed by 2 bases and V by 4 bases; bases with no gene match: 5. The CDR3 extends over 17 amino acids. Per germline, CDR1 LGHDT and CDR2 YNNKEL (reference sequence). The CDR3 sequence: CASSLRTSGRFTDTQYF. Written as DNA, the CDR3 is TGTGCCAGCAGCCTAAGGACTAGCGGGAGGTTCACAGATACGCAGTATTTT.